A single sample gave rise to the 20 T cell receptor beta chains below, sequenced in a study of OX40 agonist ivuxolimab in advanced cancers. Clones were read by immunoSEQ multiplex PCR, and TCRdb kept only the in-frame ones, dropping some. The sample shows tens of thousands of clones, 75% to 90% of them seen only once. The sample was CD4+ or CD8+ T cells sorted from blood, taken in a trial of the OX40 agonist ivuxolimab. These receptor sequences come from an adult with an advanced solid tumor such as melanoma, head and neck, liver or kidney cancer.

The V and J genes are TRBV6-5 and TRBJ1-1; no reliable D call. The CDR3 runs 13 residues. The ends were cut back, 7 bases at V and 4 bases at J, with 13 bases in the middle. CDR1 is MNHEY, CDR2 SVGAGI, per germline. CDR3 sequence (DNA): TGTGCCAGCACCTCAAGTAGCGGCACTGAAGCTTTCTTT. Residues: CASTSSSGTEAFF.

The table lists this clone with a count of one. This chain connects TRBV11-3 to TRBJ1-1; unclear D gene. Germline loops: CDR1 SGHNT, CDR2 YENEEA. V lost 3 bases, J lost 1 base, and 9 bases lay in between. CDR3 length: 14 residues. CDR3 sequence reads: CASSLGRGNTEAFF. The CDR3 nucleotides read TGTGCCAGCAGCTTGGGTCGCGGGAACACTGAAGCTTTCTTT. The complete variable domain, with remaining parts taken from reference TRBV11-3 and TRBJ1-1, reads EAGVVQSPRYKIIEKKQPVAFWCNPISGHNTLYWYLQNLGQGPELLIRYENEEAVDDSQLPKDRFSAERLKGVDSTLKIQPAELGDSAVYLCASSLGRGNTEAFFGQGTRLTVV.

V gene TRBV9 combines with J gene TRBJ2-2; maybe TRBD1 (6 bases). The CDR3 is made up of 15 amino acids. Per germline, CDR1 SGDLS and CDR2 YYNGEE. V dropped 4 bases and J dropped 6 bases, with 16 bases sitting between them. The CDR3 sequence is CASSLRGQGPGELFF. The CDR3 nucleotides read TGTGCCAGCAGCTTAAGAGGGCAGGGGCCCGGGGAGCTGTTTTTT.

The chain carries TRBV5-6 and TRBJ2-5; 11 nucleotides align to TRBD1. The CDR3 consists of 15 residues. CDR1 and CDR2 from the germline V gene are SGHDT and YYEEEE. Trimming removed 6 bases from V and 5 bases from J; junction bases left unmatched: 9. CDR3 protein: CASTTGWDRGETQYF. The CDR3 DNA sequence: TGTGCCAGCACCACGGGGTGGGACAGGGGGGAGACCCAGTACTTC. Drawing the rest from reference TRBV5-6 and TRBJ2-5, the complete variable domain is DAGVTQSPTHLIKTRGQQVTLRCSPKSGHDTVSWYQQALGQGPQFIFQYYEEEERQRGNFPDRFSGHQFPNYSSELNVNALLLGDSALYLCASTTGWDRGETQYFGPGTRLLVL.

The rearrangement uses TRBV15 and TRBJ2-3, with D perhaps being TRBD1 or TRBD2 (5 bases each). This CDR3 has 17 amino acids. CDR1 is LNHNV, CDR2 YYDKDF, per germline (reference sequence). Trimming removed 6 bases from V and 0 bases from J, with 19 bases in between. The CDR3 is CATSAGRGITSTDTQYF. The CDR3 DNA reads as TGTGCCACCAGTGCCGGCCGGGGCATCACTAGCACAGATACGCAGTATTTT.

The gene calls are TRBV28 and TRBJ1-2; 9 bases map to TRBD1. Trimming took 5 bases from V and 7 from J; bases not matched to a gene: 8. The CDR3 loop spans 14 amino acids. Germline V gives CDR1 MDHEN, CDR2 SYDVKM. The CDR3 bases are TGTGCCAGCAGTCCACCGACAGGGGGTAGTGGCTACACCTTC. Translation gives CASSPPTGGSGYTF.

The chain recombines TRBV21-1 with TRBJ1-1; the listed D gene, TRBD1, was not tested against the DNA. TRBV21-1 is marked as a pseudogene. The length of the CDR3 is 14 residues. This CDR3 is CASSQATGNTEAFF. The CDR3 DNA is TGTGCCAGCAGCCAAGCGACAGGCAACACTGAAGCTTTCTTT.

The chain recombines TRBV6-1 with TRBJ1-1; D call uncertain. Trimming cost V 8 bases and J 0 bases, with 16 bases left between them. The germline V gene has CDR1 MNHNS and CDR2 SASEGT. The CDR3 consists of 15 residues. The CDR3 bases are TGTGCCAGCCAGTGGGAATTTACGCTGAACACTGAAGCTTTCTTT. It codes for CASQWEFTLNTEAFF.

The chain carries TRBV6-1 and TRBJ1-1; 9 bases are shared with TRBD1. The CDR3 consists of 15 residues. Looked up from germline, CDR1 is MNHNS and CDR2 is SASEGT. V was pared by 5 bases and J by 0 bases, with 4 bases of the junction left unmatched. CDR3 sequence reads: CASSTGQGLNTEAFF. For the CDR3, the DNA is TGTGCCAGCAGTACCGGACAGGGGTTGAACACTGAAGCTTTCTTT.

This clone was seen more than once but under ten times. The CDR3 DNA reads as TGTGCCAGCAGTACAGGGGGCCTAAGAAACACCATATATTTT. Its protein is CASSTGGLRNTIYF. The V gene is TRBV28, the J gene TRBJ1-3; the match to TRBD1 covers 9 bases. The germline V gene has CDR1 MDHEN and CDR2 SYDVKM. CDR3 length equals 14 residues. After removal of 5 bases from V and 5 bases from J, the junction contained 4 bases not matched to a gene.

V usage is TRBV19 and J usage is TRBJ1-2; TRBD1 agrees at 8 bases. Per the germline V gene, CDR1 is LNHDA and CDR2 is SQIVND (reference sequence). Germline trimming cut 8 bases from V and 2 bases from J; bases unmatched to any gene: 1. CDR3 length equals 12 residues. CDR3 residues: CASRDRNYGYTF. CDR3 sequence (DNA): TGTGCCAGTCGGGACAGGAACTATGGCTACACCTTC.

The chain employs TRBV5-1 and TRBJ1-2, with TRBD1 matching over 8 bases. CDR1 is SGHRS and CDR2 is YFSETQ in the germline V gene. After removal of 0 bases from V and 8 bases from J, the junction contained 6 bases not matched to a gene. CDR3 size: 14 residues. CDR3 region: CASSLEDREYGYTF. The CDR3 bases are TGCGCCAGCAGCTTGGAGGACAGGGAGTACGGCTACACCTTC.

This chain links TRBV10-1 with TRBJ2-1, with 7 bases identical to TRBD2. The CDR3 consists of 15 residues. Germline V lookup: CDR1 WNHNN, CDR2 SYGVQD (reference sequence). Unmatched junction bases numbered 7, after V lost 2 bases and J lost 6 bases. CDR3 sequence: CASSEGAGRINEQFF. The CDR3 region has the DNA TGCGCCAGCAGTGAGGGAGCGGGGAGGATCAATGAGCAGTTCTTC.

V gene TRBV6-5 combines with J gene TRBJ1-1, with 7 nucleotides matching TRBD1. The CDR3 length is 13 residues. Germline trimming cut 5 bases from V and 10 bases from J; bases unmatched to any gene: 10. Germline V gene lookup returns CDR1 MNHEY and CDR2 SVGAGI. The CDR3 loop reads CASSRTGASPAFF. Here the CDR3 DNA reads TGTGCCAGCAGTCGGACAGGCGCTAGCCCAGCTTTCTTT.

This chain uses TRBV5-6 with TRBJ2-5, with 7 bases aligning to TRBD1. With V trimmed by 4 bases and J by 2 bases, 2 bases remained unmatched. CDR1 is SGHDT and CDR2 is YYEEEE in the germline V gene. CDR3 size: 13 residues. The CDR3 nucleotides are TGTGCCAGCAGCCTGGGACAGCAAGAGACCCAGTACTTC. This gives the protein CASSLGQQETQYF.

V is TRBV6-5 and J is TRBJ1-2; D unclear. This CDR3 has 13 residues. V was shortened by 3 bases and J by 4 bases, with 9 bases between the two germline ends. Germline lookup yields CDR1 MNHEY and CDR2 SVGAGI. CDR3 coding DNA: TGTGCCAGCAGTTATGGTCTAGGCTATGGCTACACCTTC. It codes for CASSYGLGYGYTF.

This clone was seen a few times. The chain uses TRBV6-5 and TRBJ2-2; D unresolved. Germline loops: CDR1 MNHEY, CDR2 SVGAGI. V lost 10 bases, J lost 4 bases, and 7 bases lay in between. The CDR3 extends over 11 amino acids. The CDR3 region has the DNA TGTGCCACCAGGAGCACCGGGGAGCTGTTTTTT. Translated, it gives CATRSTGELFF.

The gene calls are TRBV10-1 and TRBJ2-7; no definite D call. This CDR3 comprises 11 residues. V lost 2 bases to trimming and J lost 4 bases, with 3 bases between them. The germline CDR1 and CDR2 sequences are WNHNN and SYGVQD (reference sequence). As DNA, the CDR3 is TGCGCCAGCAGTGAGGGATACGAGCAGTACTTC. It is translated as CASSEGYEQYF.

The table lists this clone with a few counts. V and J are TRBV28 and TRBJ1-1; 7 bases map to TRBD1. This CDR3 has 13 residues. Germline-derived CDR1 and CDR2 are MDHEN and SYDVKM. J gave up 4 bases and V 6 bases, and 5 bases lay outside the gene matches. The CDR3 DNA is TGTGCCAGCAGCCGAAGGGGGCTCACTGAAGCTTTCTTT. Its translation: CASSRRGLTEAFF. Filled out from reference TRBV28 and TRBJ1-1, the complete variable domain reads DVKVTQSSRYLVKRTGEKVFLECVQDMDHENMFWYRQDPGLGLRLIYFSYDVKMKEKGDIPEGYSVSREKKERFSLILESASTNQTSMYLCASSRRGLTEAFFGQGTRLTVV.

J is TRBJ1-1 and V is TRBV30; TRBD1 agrees at 9 bases. This CDR3 region has 15 residues. The trim removed 4 bases at V and 1 base at J, leaving 7 bases unmatched. Germline lookup yields CDR1 GTSNPN and CDR2 SVGIG (reference sequence). The CDR3 DNA follows: TGTGCCTGGAAATTCCGGGACAGGGCGAACACTGAAGCTTTCTTT. Protein product: CAWKFRDRANTEAFF.